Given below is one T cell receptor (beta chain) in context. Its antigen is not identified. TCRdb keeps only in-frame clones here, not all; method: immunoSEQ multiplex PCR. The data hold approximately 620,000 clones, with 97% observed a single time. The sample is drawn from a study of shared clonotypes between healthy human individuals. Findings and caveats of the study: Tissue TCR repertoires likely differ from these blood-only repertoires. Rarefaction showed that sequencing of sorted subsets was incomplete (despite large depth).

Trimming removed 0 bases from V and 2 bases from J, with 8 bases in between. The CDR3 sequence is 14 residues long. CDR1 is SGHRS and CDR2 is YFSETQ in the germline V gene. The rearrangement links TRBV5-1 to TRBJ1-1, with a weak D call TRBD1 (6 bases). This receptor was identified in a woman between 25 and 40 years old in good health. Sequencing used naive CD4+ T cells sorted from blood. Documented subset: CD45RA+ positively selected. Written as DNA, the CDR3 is TGCGCCAGCAGCTTGGTGGGGGCCAACACTGAAGCTTTCTTT. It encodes CASSLVGANTEAFF.